This TCR beta chain was documented in a study of tumor-infiltrating lymphocytes in primary liver carcinoma. Looking at the study overall: The patient group consisted of men and women aged 30 to 69 years. Sample yields of productive TCRbeta reads, ranging from roughly 3.65 to 7.5 million, were similar across tissue types.

Starting material of 450 to 500 ng total RNA yielded TCR beta cDNA via a constant-region primer. Slightly modified ARM-PCR with three nested multiplex PCR rounds yielded TCR beta libraries. Running ten to eleven cycles apiece, the first two PCR rounds relied on TRBV1-TRBV30 forward primers together with a C-beta reverse primer. Each CDR3 protein is one row after TCRdb ran MiXCR on the multiplex PCR reads. The repertoire holds fewer than 75,000 distinct CDR3 sequences, with less than 75% as singletons. With regard to this clonotype: At one end the junction does not follow the germline gene, possibly because of a read error.

From 20-30 mg of unsorted bulk tissue, DNA and RNA were co-extracted together. Tumor regions sampled: superior, inferior, left, right poles, and centre. Over 85% viable tumor cells were present in every tumor sample. The CDR3 consists of 16 residues. Germline CDR1 and CDR2: ENHRY and SYGVKD. The specimen was liver tumor tissue from sampling region 2. The subset denotes: tumor region T2, inferior pole. The rearrangement joins TRBV10-3 to TRBJ2-1; 10 bases fit TRBD1. The receptor was isolated from a man aged 40-49 years with primary liver carcinoma and hepatitis B virus infection. CDR3 nucleotides: TGTGCCATCAATGAGAAAGACAGGGGGCATGACAATGAGCAGTTCTTC. Protein: CAINEKDRGHDNEQFF.